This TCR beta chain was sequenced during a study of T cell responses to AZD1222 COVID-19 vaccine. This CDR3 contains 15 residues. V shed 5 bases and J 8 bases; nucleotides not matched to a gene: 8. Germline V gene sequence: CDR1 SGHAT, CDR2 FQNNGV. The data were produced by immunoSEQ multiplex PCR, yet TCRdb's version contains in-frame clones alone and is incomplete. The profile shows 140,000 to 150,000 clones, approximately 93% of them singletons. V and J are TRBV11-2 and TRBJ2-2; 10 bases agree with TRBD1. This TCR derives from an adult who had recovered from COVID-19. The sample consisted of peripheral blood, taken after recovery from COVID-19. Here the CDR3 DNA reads TGTGCCAGCAGCGTCCGGGACAGGGGTGCGGGGGAGCTGTTTTTT. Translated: CASSVRDRGAGELFF. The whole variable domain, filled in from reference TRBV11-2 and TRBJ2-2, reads EAGVAQSPRYKIIEKRQSVAFWCNPISGHATLYWYQQILGQGPKLLIQFQNNGVVDDSQLPKDRFSAERLKGVDSTLKIQPAKLEDSAVYLCASSVRDRGAGELFFGEGSRLTVL.